This T cell receptor (beta chain) originates from a study of naive CD8 T cells in extremely preterm neonates (dated by TCRdb to about 2017). For the study in its entirety: The study compared the TCRbeta CDR3 repertoires of sorted naive CD8+ T cells among four age groups: extremely preterm neonates, term neonates, young children and adults. What the research found in general, with its limitations: Among the limitations the authors pointed out were a small sample size and productive template counts that varied across preterm samples. Preterm neonates showed significantly lower iChao1 richness than every other age group (p < 0.05) along with an even clone distribution, indicating a less rich repertoire. Preterm neonates shared more CDR3 nucleotide sequences (2.7%) than term neonates (roughly 0.4%), young children (about 0.03%) and adults (approximately 0.01%). Prospective longitudinal studies of preterm and term neonates were called for by the authors so that T cell development could be tracked within individuals. Compared with the older groups, preterm CDR3s were shorter and closer to germline, carrying fewer N additions and showing less junctional trimming.

V is cut back by 3 bases and J by 1 base, with 1 base in the junction unmatched. CDR1 and CDR2, looked up from the germline V gene, are ENHRY and SYGVKD. The CDR3 runs 15 amino acids, cysteine and phenylalanine included. Here the CDR3 DNA is all that survives: 45 bases in frame from base 1. As to this clone: The specificity of this receptor is unknown. No much larger clone is present one base from it, and per-base qualities are unavailable.

Four or five elective full-term cesarean deliveries at roughly 36-42 weeks of gestation, with no labor and no rupture of membranes, were the source of the term cord blood. The study excluded pregnancies involving fetal demise, active maternal HSV infection or known maternal HIV infection. A FACSAria III cell sorter was used to sort live, Annexin V-negative naive CD8+ T cells (CD3+CD8+CD45RA+CCR7+). Each sample yielded between roughly 17,000 and 110,000 sorted naive CD8+ T cells. Mixed venous-arterial cord blood was collected with preassembled standardized sampling kits. Cord blood stayed at room temperature and was processed within 4 hours after collection. Ficoll-Paque density gradient centrifugation was used to isolate mononuclear cells from diluted blood. Before sorting, mononuclear cells were cryopreserved in approximately 10% DMSO with about 90% FBS and kept in long-term storage at -150 degrees C. After thawing, cells were stained with Annexin V along with antibodies against CD3, CD8, CCR7 and CD45RA. The DNeasy Blood and Tissue Kit was used to extract genomic DNA from snap-frozen pellets of sorted cells.

TCRbeta CDR3 regions were amplified from genomic DNA by a two-step, bias-controlled multiplex PCR. The multiplex PCR used primers specific for every TRBV and TRBJ gene segment. TCRbeta repertoire data were generated with the immunoSEQ Assay. Per the original workflow: To merge closely related sequences, reads went through filtering and clustering using a relative-frequency ratio and a modified nearest-neighbor algorithm. IMGT annotation was the basis for assigning V, D and J genes to CDR3 sequences. Template counts were corrected for PCR amplification bias and quantified by comparison with synthetic TCR CDR3 analog sequences. Only unique productive sequences, defined as in-frame CDR3 sequences without stop codons, were included in the analyses. Clonality, defined as 1 minus Pielou's evenness, and iChao1 richness were computed with the immunoSEQ Analyzer software. Depending on the Shapiro-Wilk normality results, either Student's t-test or a non-parametric test was run in JMP for statistical testing. Imported from immuneACCESS, the table was reduced by TCRdb to in-frame sequences with V and J called. These copies leave out some clones; in studies compared against another copy, an unresolved V gene accounts for under half, and the cause of the remainder is not known. V and J calls and clone size come straight from that table; D and trimming were deduced from the DNA. The sample has 7,400 or so clones on record, 95% to 98% of them singletons. Jointly, the top ten make up about 0.35% of the sample.

The sequenced sample was naive CD8+ T cells from cord blood. The receptor was isolated from a newborn in good health. The chain joins TRBV10-3 to TRBJ2-2; 8 central bases correspond to TRBD1. The CDR3 region: CAISEGTGNTGELFF. The sequence in DNA is TGTGCCATCAGTGAAGGGACAGGGAACACCGGGGAGCTGTTTTTT.